A single sample is the source of the 14 T cell receptor beta chains below, sequenced in a study of Graves' ophthalmopathy and Graves' hyperthyroidism. As the template, RNA transcripts were used to amplify TCR beta CDR3 regions. Second-round multiplex PCR came after first-round RT-PCR with HTBI primers. In TCRdb, the multiplex PCR reads were re-called with MiXCR into one record per CDR3 protein. The sample carries roughly 600,000 distinct CDR3 sequences, less than 40% recorded once. Sample: peripheral blood or thyroid tissue (not recorded which). All receptors derive from an adult man with Graves' hyperthyroidism.

Ten or more counts support this clonotype. The chain carries TRBV2 and TRBJ2-5; TRBD1 matches at 8 bases. The CDR3 sequence is 15 residues long. After removal of 6 bases from V and 4 bases from J, the junction contained 10 bases not matched to a gene. The germline gives CDR1 SNHLY, CDR2 FYNNEI. CDR3 nucleotides: TGTGCCAGCAGGGGGACAGGCCTCGGCCCAGAGACCCAGTACTTC. Translated, it gives CASRGTGLGPETQYF.

This clonotype was recorded many times. The chain links TRBV6-1 to TRBJ1-3; D is unclear. This CDR3 has 15 amino acids. V gave up 3 bases and J gave up 2 bases, with 11 bases separating them. CDR1 and CDR2 (germline): MNHNS, SASEGT. CDR3 DNA: TGTGCCAGCAGTGACTCCACAGTACCTGGAAACACCATATATTTT. Residues: CASSDSTVPGNTIYF.

Ten or more counts support this clonotype. V usage is TRBV7-9 and J usage is TRBJ2-7, with no clear D. The germline V gene has CDR1 SEHNR and CDR2 FQNEAQ (reference sequence). The CDR3 covers 11 residues. With 5 bases removed from V and 5 bases from J, the gap between germline ends came to 7 bases. CDR3 DNA sequence: TGTGCCAGCAGCGTCGTGAACGAGCAGTACTTC. This translates into CASSVVNEQYF.

The V gene is TRBV10-3, the J gene TRBJ1-6; 9 nucleotides align to TRBD1. The V gene's germline CDR1 is ENHRY and CDR2 SYGVKD. The V and J ends lost 0 bases and 7 bases, in that order; junction bases with no gene match: 4. The CDR3 covers 16 residues. The CDR3 spells CAISESGQGWNSPLHF. CDR3 in DNA: TGTGCCATCAGTGAGTCTGGACAGGGGTGGAATTCACCCCTCCACTTT.

This clonotype was counted at least ten times. The chain recombines TRBV12-3 or TRBV12-4 with TRBJ2-7, with 8 bases lining up with TRBD1. CDR3 length: 17 residues. Trimming removed 6 bases from V and 0 bases from J; junction bases left unmatched: 13. CDR3 amino acids: CASSLRGQALSSYEQYF. The CDR3 bases are TGTGCCAGCAGCCTGCGGGGACAGGCCCTCAGCTCCTACGAGCAGTACTTC.

About this clonotype itself: This may stem from a read error, because a much larger clone lies one nucleotide away. The chain has TRBV12-3 or TRBV12-4 and TRBJ1-5; 8 bases match TRBD1. The CDR3 has 14 residues. V dropped 4 bases and J dropped 7; count of bases not matched to a gene: 6. This CDR3 reads CASSSRTGSQPQHF. Here the CDR3 DNA reads TGTGCCAGCAGTTCACGGACAGGGAGCCAGCCCCAGCATTTT.

This clonotype was counted a few times. V usage is TRBV6-5 and J usage is TRBJ1-4; D unresolved. Germline-derived CDR1 and CDR2 are MNHEY and SVGAGI. Deletions cut 6 bases from V and 7 bases from J, with 15 bases between. The CDR3 runs to 14 residues. The CDR3 DNA sequence: TGTGCCAGCAGCTCCGGGCCTCGAGGTGAAAAACTGTTTTTT. Its protein is CASSSGPRGEKLFF.

The rearrangement uses TRBV10-3 and TRBJ1-4; D is unclear. Germline assignment: CDR1 ENHRY and CDR2 SYGVKD. The ends were cut back, 10 bases at V and 5 bases at J, with 23 bases in the middle. The CDR3 extends over 16 amino acids. The CDR3: CASRLAGNQENEKLFF. CDR3 in DNA: TGTGCCAGCAGACTAGCGGGCAATCAAGAGAATGAAAAACTGTTTTTT.

The chain uses TRBV7-9 and TRBJ2-2, with 7 bases aligning to TRBD2. The CDR3 consists of 13 residues. Germline CDR1 and CDR2: SEHNR and FQNEAQ (reference sequence). J was trimmed by 6 bases and V by 5 bases; bases with no gene match: 3. As DNA, the CDR3 is TGTGCCAGCAGCGGACTAGTTTCCGGGGAGCTGTTTTTT. Translation gives CASSGLVSGELFF.

The genes are TRBV7-2 and TRBJ2-2; 7 nucleotides agree with TRBD1. This CDR3 spans 15 amino acids. The germline CDR1 and CDR2 sequences are SGHTA and FQGNSA. Losses at the gene ends were 1 base for V and 4 bases for J; bases not matched to a gene: 3. CDR3 loop: CASSLGDRSTGELFF. The CDR3 DNA reads TGTGCCAGCAGCTTAGGGGACAGAAGCACCGGGGAGCTGTTTTTT.

V usage is TRBV5-5 and J usage is TRBJ2-5; weak D call: TRBD2 (5 bases). CDR3 length: 14 amino acids. Trimming shortened V by 1 base and J by 2 bases, and 9 bases separated the two germline ends. Germline loops: CDR1 SGHKS, CDR2 YYEKEE (reference sequence). The CDR3 bases are TGTGCCAGCAGCTTGTTCGGGGATCAAGAGACCCAGTACTTC. Amino acid sequence: CASSLFGDQETQYF.

The V and J genes are TRBV29-1 and TRBJ1-1, with TRBD1 as a possible D gene (6 bases). Germline assignment: CDR1 SQVTM and CDR2 ANQGSEA. V was cut by 6 bases and J by 3 bases, with 17 bases left in between. The CDR3 length is 14 residues. Written as DNA, the CDR3 is TGCAGCGTGACACGGGGCAGGGGTGACACTGAAGCTTTCTTT. It translates to CSVTRGRGDTEAFF.

With regard to this clonotype: A read error may produce the germline difference seen at one junction end. The V gene is TRBV6-5, the J gene TRBJ2-7, with 7 bases aligning to TRBD1. CDR1 MNHEY and CDR2 SVGAGI come from the germline V gene. This CDR3 has 13 amino acids. The chain's CDR3 is CASSSGQNYEQHF. CDR3 sequence (DNA): TGTGCCAGCAGTTCGGGACAGAACTACGAGCAGCACTTC.

To note about this clonotype: Possible read error: a much larger clone is one base away. CDR3 protein: CSARQLAGHTGVLFF. CDR3 sequence (DNA): TGCAGTGCTAGACAACTAGCGGGGCACACCGGGGTGCTGTTTTTT. The genes are TRBV20-1 and TRBJ2-2; 10 bases line up with TRBD2. Germline CDR1 DFQATT, CDR2 SNEGSKA (reference sequence). The CDR3 length is 15 residues.